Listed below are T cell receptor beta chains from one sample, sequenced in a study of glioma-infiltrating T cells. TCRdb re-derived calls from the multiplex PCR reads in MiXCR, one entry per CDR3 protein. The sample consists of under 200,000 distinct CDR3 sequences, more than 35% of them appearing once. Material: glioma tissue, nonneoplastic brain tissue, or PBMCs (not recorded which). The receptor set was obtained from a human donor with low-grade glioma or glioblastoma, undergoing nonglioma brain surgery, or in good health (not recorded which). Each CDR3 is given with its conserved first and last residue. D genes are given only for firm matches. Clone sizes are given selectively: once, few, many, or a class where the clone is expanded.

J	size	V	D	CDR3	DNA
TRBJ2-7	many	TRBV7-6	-	CASSLGVDGGRSTYEQYF	TGTGCCAGCAGCTTAGGGGTAGACGGCGGACGCTCAACCTACGAGCAGTACTTC
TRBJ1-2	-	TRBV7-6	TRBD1	CASSPRTGVRYGYTF	TGTGCCAGCAGCCCAAGGACAGGGGTGAGGTATGGCTACACCTTC
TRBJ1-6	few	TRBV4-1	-	CASSQASGSPLHF	TGCGCCAGCAGCCAAGCCTCGGGTTCACCCCTCCACTTT
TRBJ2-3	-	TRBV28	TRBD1	CARRKTGTDTQYF	TGTGCTAGAAGGAAGACAGGGACCGATACGCAGTATTTT
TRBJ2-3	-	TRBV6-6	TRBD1	CASSYRDRGEDKQYF	TGTGCCAGCAGCTACCGGGACAGGGGTGAGGATAAGCAGTATTTT
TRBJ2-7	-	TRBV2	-	CASSSSVRELSYEQYF	TGTGCCAGCAGTTCCTCGGTGCGGGAACTCTCCTACGAGCAGTACTTC
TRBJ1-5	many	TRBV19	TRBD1	CASSIEGQGGQPQHF	TGTGCCAGTAGTATAGAAGGACAGGGAGGTCAGCCCCAGCATTTT
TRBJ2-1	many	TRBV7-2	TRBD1	CASSLGDRGSNEQFF	TGTGCCAGCAGTCTGGGGGACAGGGGGAGCAATGAGCAGTTCTTC
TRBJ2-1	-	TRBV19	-	CASSIAATSYNEQFF	TGTGCCAGTAGTATAGCAGCAACTTCCTACAATGAGCAGTTCTTC
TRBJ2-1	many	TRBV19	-	CASSTGIAYNEQFF	TGTGCCAGTAGTACCGGGATTGCCTACAATGAGCAGTTCTTC
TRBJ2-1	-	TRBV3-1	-	CASGLRSMSYNQQFF	TGTGCCAGCGGCCTCCGTAGTATGTCTTACAATCAGCAGTTCTTC
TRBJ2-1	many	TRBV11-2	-	CASSLDRGTVLYNEQFF	TGTGCCAGCAGCTTAGATCGGGGGACAGTCCTCTACAATGAGCAGTTCTTC
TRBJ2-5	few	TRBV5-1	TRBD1	CASSLAGQVQETQYF	TGCGCCAGCAGCTTGGCAGGACAGGTCCAAGAGACCCAGTACTTC
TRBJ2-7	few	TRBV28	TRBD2	CASSLRPGGNEQYF	TGTGCCAGCAGTTTGCGACCCGGGGGGAACGAGCAGTACTTC
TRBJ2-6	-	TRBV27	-	CASSFHGANVLTF	TGTGCCAGCAGTTTCCATGGGGCCAACGTCCTAACTTTC
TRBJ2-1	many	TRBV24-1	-	CATSDTPPLHNEQFF	TGTGCCACCAGTGATACTCCCCCACTGCACAATGAGCAGTTCTTC
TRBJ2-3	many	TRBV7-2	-	CASSSQGNTDTQYF	TGTGCCAGCAGCTCTCAGGGGAACACAGATACGCAGTATTTT
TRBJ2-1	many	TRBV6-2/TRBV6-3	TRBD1	CASSYSPDRGSYNEQFF	TGTGCCAGCAGTTACTCCCCGGACAGGGGGAGCTACAATGAGCAGTTCTTC
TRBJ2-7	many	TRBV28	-	CASSPWTRSDEQYF	TGTGCCAGCAGTCCATGGACGCGGAGTGACGAGCAGTACTTC
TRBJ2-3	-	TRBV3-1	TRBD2	CASSQATSGTQDTQYF	TGTGCCAGCAGCCAAGCCACTAGCGGGACCCAAGATACGCAGTATTTT
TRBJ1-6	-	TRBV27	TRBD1	CASSVDRTGSPLHF	TGTGCCAGCAGTGTCGACAGGACAGGATCACCCCTCCACTTT
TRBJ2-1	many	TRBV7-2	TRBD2	CASSLGVAGVNEQFF	TGTGCCAGCAGCTTAGGGGTAGCGGGAGTTAATGAGCAGTTCTTC
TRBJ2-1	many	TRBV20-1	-	CSARAVSSYNEQFF	TGCAGTGCTAGAGCGGTTAGCTCCTACAATGAGCAGTTCTTC
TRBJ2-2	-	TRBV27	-	CASSCDRRNTVELFF	TGTGCCAGCAGTTGTGACAGGCGGAACACCGTGGAGCTGTTTTTT
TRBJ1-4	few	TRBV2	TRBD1	CASSDPYLGQDEKLFF	TGTGCCAGCAGTGATCCTTACTTGGGACAGGACGAAAAACTGTTTTTT
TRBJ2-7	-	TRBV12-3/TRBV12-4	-	CDSSFRAPYEQYF	TGTGACAGCAGTTTCAGGGCTCCTTACGAGCAGTACTTC
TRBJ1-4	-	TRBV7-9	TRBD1	CASSAGQGAGNEKLFF	TGTGCCAGCAGCGCCGGACAGGGGGCCGGTAATGAAAAACTGTTTTTT
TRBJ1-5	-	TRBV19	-	CASSTQISNQPQHF	TGTGCCAGTAGTACCCAAATTAGCAATCAGCCCCAGCATTTT
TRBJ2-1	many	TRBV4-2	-	CASSQAHEQFF	TGTGCCAGCAGCCAAGCCCATGAGCAGTTCTTC
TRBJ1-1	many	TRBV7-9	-	CASSYASSTEAFF	TGTGCCAGCAGTTACGCATCGAGCACTGAAGCTTTCTTT
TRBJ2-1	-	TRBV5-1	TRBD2	CASSLVGGSYNEQFF	TGCGCCAGCAGCTTGGTGGGCGGGAGTTACAATGAGCAGTTCTTC